One T cell receptor beta chain is described in this entry. Antigen: not known. The sample originates from a study of blood T cells in healthy people across ages. General study points: With age, beta diversity per million T cells declined roughly linearly, significantly by around 43.

Unmatched junction bases numbered 6, after V lost 4 bases and J lost 6 bases. The V gene's germline CDR1 is SGHTA and CDR2 FQGTGA. The CDR3 extends over 15 amino acids. Donors each provided about 9.5 milliliters of peripheral blood. Sample-barcoded 5' priming and a J-beta primer mix drove a second PCR of roughly 6 to 12 cycles. TCRdb re-derived calls from the 5' RACE reads in MiXCR, one entry per CDR3 protein. This table holds hundreds of thousands of distinct CDR3 sequences, around half found once. Sequencing used blood. The rearrangement links TRBV7-3 to TRBJ2-1, with 10 bases identical to TRBD2. This clonotype was sampled from a woman aged 60 to 75 in good health. In DNA form, the CDR3 reads TGTGCCAGCAGCTCCCTAGCGGGAGATGGCAATGAGCAGTTCTTC. Translation: CASSSLAGDGNEQFF.